The 16 T cell receptor beta chains reported below all come from one sample, sequenced in a study of blood T cell repertoires in COVID-19. TCRdb keeps only in-frame clones here, not all; method: immunoSEQ multiplex PCR. The repertoire consists of 250,000 to 350,000 clones, with around 82% occurring once and the leading ten covering roughly 1.1%. The sequencing sample was made of peripheral blood. The receptors derive from a woman aged 45-65 years with acute or convalescent COVID-19.

The J gene is TRBJ2-7, the V gene TRBV5-6; D ambiguous. CDR3 size: 13 residues. Trimming took off 0 bases at V and 5 bases at J, with 9 bases between the two ends. Germline CDR1 SGHDT, CDR2 YYEEEE. The CDR3 DNA is TGTGCCAGCAGCTTGGGGCTCGCCCACGAGCAGTACTTC. Translation: CASSLGLAHEQYF.

The genes are TRBV25-1 and TRBJ1-4, with D unclear. Germline assignment: CDR1 MGHDK and CDR2 SYGVNS. CDR3 length equals 13 residues. V was trimmed by 5 bases and J by 10 bases, leaving 14 bases between them. The DNA for the CDR3 is TGTGCCAGCAGTACTCAGGAGGCGAGAAAACTGTTTTTT. Translation gives CASSTQEARKLFF.

This clone appeared many times. The chain combines TRBV11-2 with TRBJ1-6; 10 bases are a match to TRBD1. V shed 5 bases, J shed 9 bases, and the junction held 10 bases outside the gene matches. There are 16 residues in the CDR3. Germline values: CDR1 SGHAT, CDR2 FQNNGV. The CDR3 sequence is CASSPRETGGSSPLHF. Here the CDR3 DNA reads TGTGCCAGCAGCCCCAGGGAGACAGGGGGCAGTTCACCCCTCCACTTT.

J is TRBJ1-2 and V is TRBV4-1, with TRBD1 identical over 7 bases. CDR3 length: 14 residues. The V segment lost 4 bases and the J segment 6 bases; nucleotides outside the gene matches: 8. Germline CDR1 reads MGHRA; CDR2 reads YSYEKL. The CDR3 spells CASSRIGGLDGYTF. The CDR3 DNA reads TGCGCCAGCAGCCGTATAGGGGGCCTAGATGGCTACACCTTC.

The chain carries TRBV2 and TRBJ1-4; 7 positions agree with TRBD1. The length of the CDR3 is 14 residues. J lost 4 bases, V lost 7 bases, and 6 bases had no gene match. Per germline, CDR1 SNHLY and CDR2 FYNNEI. CDR3 DNA sequence: TGTGCCAGCAACCGGGACAGTATTAATGAAAAACTGTTTTTT. It specifies CASNRDSINEKLFF.

J is TRBJ2-2 and V is TRBV27; 10 nucleotides line up with TRBD1. The germline gives CDR1 MNHEY, CDR2 SMNVEV (reference sequence). The CDR3 spans 15 residues. Trimming removed 6 bases from V and 6 bases from J; junction bases left unmatched: 7. The CDR3 sequence: CASSPGQGIAGELFF. DNA for the CDR3: TGTGCCAGCAGCCCGGGACAGGGGATAGCCGGGGAGCTGTTTTTT.

The rearrangement links TRBV20-1 to TRBJ2-1, with 7 bases matching TRBD2. The junction had 16 bases not matched to a gene; V was cut back by 3 bases and J by 8 bases. The CDR3 length is 16 residues. Germline CDR1 is DFQATT and CDR2 is SNEGSKA (reference sequence). As DNA, the CDR3 is TGCAGTGCTAGTAAGGCTGGTGGACTAGGCAGGGATGAGCAGTTCTTC. It encodes CSASKAGGLGRDEQFF.

This chain uses TRBV6-1 with TRBJ2-5, with 8 bases matching TRBD1. After removal of 6 bases from V and 7 bases from J, the junction contained 10 bases not matched to a gene. Germline V lookup: CDR1 MNHNS, CDR2 SASEGT. The length of the CDR3 is 14 residues. CDR3 sequence: CASRPDRVVSTQYF. CDR3 DNA: TGTGCCAGCAGACCGGACAGGGTGGTGTCGACCCAGTACTTC.

The J gene is TRBJ1-6, the V gene TRBV21-1; TRBD1, the table's D call, was not compared with the DNA. TRBV21-1 constitutes a pseudogene. The CDR3 spans 15 residues. The CDR3 reads CASSKAQVNNSPLHF. As DNA, the CDR3 is TGTGCCAGCAGCAAAGCGCAGGTGAATAATTCACCCCTCCACTTT.

This chain uses TRBV7-2 with TRBJ2-1, with TRBD1 identical over 9 bases. The V and J ends lost 4 bases and 8 bases, in that order; junction bases with no gene match: 9. CDR3 size: 15 residues. CDR1 is SGHTA and CDR2 is FQGNSA in the germline V gene. CDR3 in amino acids: CASSSRQGVWHEQFF. DNA for the CDR3: TGTGCCAGCAGCTCTAGACAGGGGGTTTGGCATGAGCAGTTCTTC.

The chain is built from TRBV12-3 or TRBV12-4 and TRBJ1-2, with D perhaps matching TRBD1 (6 bases). The CDR3 runs 13 residues. The germline V and J ends were trimmed by 3 bases and 6 bases, with 11 bases remaining between them. CDR3 nucleotide sequence: TGTGCCAGCAGTTTGAGACAGGAGCATGGCTACACCTTC. Translated: CASSLRQEHGYTF.

The chain is built from TRBV18 and TRBJ2-1; possibly TRBD2 for D (5 bases). V lost 2 bases and J lost 8, with 7 bases in between. This CDR3 has 12 residues. CDR1 KGHSH and CDR2 LQKENI come from the germline V gene. The CDR3 DNA is TGTGCCAGCTCACCAGGACTCCATGAGCAGTTCTTC. Residues: CASSPGLHEQFF.

This clone appeared a few times. The rearrangement uses TRBV3-1 (or the pseudogene TRBV3-2) and TRBJ2-5, with D perhaps matching TRBD2 (5 bases). Deletions cut 2 bases from V and 0 bases from J, with 13 bases between. This CDR3 has 16 amino acids. Germline lookup yields CDR1 LGHDT and CDR2 YNNKEL (reference sequence). The DNA of the CDR3 is TGTGCCAGCAGCCAAAAACTCGGACTGAACCAAGAGACCCAGTACTTC. The encoded protein is CASSQKLGLNQETQYF.

V usage is TRBV11-3 and J usage is TRBJ2-1, with TRBD2 matching over 10 bases. Germline CDR1 SGHNT, CDR2 YENEEA. This CDR3 has 17 residues. J was trimmed by 0 bases and V by 0 bases; bases with no gene match: 2. The CDR3 reads CASSLELAGASYNEQFF. The CDR3 bases are TGTGCCAGCAGCTTAGAGCTAGCGGGAGCCTCCTACAATGAGCAGTTCTTC.

This CDR3 is CASSPLDRENTEAFF. DNA for the CDR3: TGTGCCAGCAGTCCACTAGACAGGGAGAACACTGAAGCTTTCTTT. The chain uses TRBV6-5 and TRBJ1-1; 7 bases align to TRBD1. The CDR3 length is 15 residues. Looked up from germline, CDR1 is MNHEY and CDR2 is SVGAGI. V trimming: 5 bases; J trimming: 1 base; junction bases outside the gene matches: 7.

The rearrangement joins TRBV5-1 to TRBJ2-5; a possible D gene is TRBD2 (6 bases). The CDR3 consists of 14 residues. The ends were cut back, 2 bases at V and 2 bases at J, with 10 bases in the middle. Germline values: CDR1 SGHRS, CDR2 YFSETQ. This chain's CDR3 is CASSFDGLQETQYF. The CDR3, as DNA: TGCGCCAGCAGCTTCGACGGACTACAAGAGACCCAGTACTTC. The full variable domain, in which reference TRBV5-1 and TRBJ2-5 provide the parts outside the CDR3, is KAGVTQTPRYLIKTRGQQVTLSCSPISGHRSVSWYQQTPGQGLQFLFEYFSETQRNKGNFPGRFSGRQFSNSRSEMNVSTLELGDSALYLCASSFDGLQETQYFGPGTRLLVL.